A selection of T cell receptor beta chains follows, all from one sample in a study of blood T cell repertoires in COVID-19. Repertoires were generated with immunoSEQ multiplex PCR, while TCRdb's copy carries only in-frame clones and drops some. The sample consists of approximately 210,000 clones, 80% of them appearing once. Sample: PBMCs or T cells enriched from blood (not recorded which). These receptors originate from a man in his thirties or forties with acute COVID-19. Both conserved end residues are part of each CDR3. D genes are given only for firm matches. Clone size, where shown, is once, few, many, or a class for clones that have expanded.

J gene: TRBJ2-1
clone size: -
V gene: TRBV20-1
CDR3 length: 11
D gene: -
CDR3 protein: CSASEDNEQFF
CDR3 DNA: TGCAGTGCTTCAGAGGACAATGAGCAGTTCTTC

J gene: TRBJ1-2
clone size: -
V gene: TRBV28
CDR3 length: 15
D gene: -
CDR3 protein: CASSYSGAGGHGYTF
CDR3 DNA: TGTGCCAGCAGTTATTCCGGGGCCGGGGGGCATGGCTACACCTTC

J gene: TRBJ2-2
clone size: -
V gene: TRBV7-9
CDR3 length: 18
D gene: TRBD1
CDR3 protein: CASSLAPGQGAHTGELFF
CDR3 DNA: TGTGCCAGCAGCTTAGCACCCGGACAGGGGGCTCACACCGGGGAGCTGTTTTTT

J gene: TRBJ1-1
clone size: -
V gene: TRBV6-4
CDR3 length: 13
D gene: -
CDR3 protein: CASSEGRGTEAFF
CDR3 DNA: TGTGCCAGCAGTGAAGGTCGGGGCACTGAAGCTTTCTTT

J gene: TRBJ1-1
clone size: few
V gene: TRBV7-9
CDR3 length: 12
D gene: -
CDR3 protein: CASSRSGTEAFF
CDR3 DNA: TGTGCCAGCAGCCGATCGGGCACTGAAGCTTTCTTT

J gene: TRBJ2-2
clone size: -
V gene: TRBV7-9
CDR3 length: 16
D gene: -
CDR3 protein: CASSQTGTFNTGELFF
CDR3 DNA: TGTGCCAGCAGCCAAACCGGGACATTCAACACCGGGGAGCTGTTTTTT

J gene: TRBJ1-1
clone size: few
V gene: TRBV7-2
CDR3 length: 13
D gene: -
CDR3 protein: CASSLGANTEAFF
CDR3 DNA: TGTGCCAGCAGCTTGGGGGCGAACACTGAAGCTTTCTTT

J gene: TRBJ1-2
clone size: -
V gene: TRBV9
CDR3 length: 12
D gene: TRBD1
CDR3 protein: CASSVGQGDYTF
CDR3 DNA: TGTGCCAGCAGCGTTGGACAGGGTGACTACACCTTC

J gene: TRBJ2-6
clone size: -
V gene: TRBV28
CDR3 length: 17
D gene: -
CDR3 protein: CASTPRDKRSGANVLTF
CDR3 DNA: TGTGCCAGCACCCCTCGGGACAAACGGTCTGGGGCCAACGTCCTGACTTTC

J gene: TRBJ2-2
clone size: -
V gene: TRBV2
CDR3 length: 17
D gene: -
CDR3 protein: CASSPVGAGTNTGELFF
CDR3 DNA: TGTGCCAGCAGCCCGGTAGGGGCAGGGACGAACACCGGGGAGCTGTTTTTT

J gene: TRBJ2-3
clone size: -
V gene: TRBV10-1
CDR3 length: 14
D gene: -
CDR3 protein: CASRGGIVTDTQYF
CDR3 DNA: TGCGCCAGCAGGGGAGGAATCGTCACAGATACGCAGTATTTT

J gene: TRBJ2-5
clone size: -
V gene: TRBV28
CDR3 length: 18
D gene: TRBD2
CDR3 protein: CASSLGLAGGYPQETQYF
CDR3 DNA: TGTGCCAGCAGCCTTGGACTAGCGGGGGGTTACCCCCAAGAGACCCAGTACTTC

J gene: TRBJ1-6
clone size: -
V gene: TRBV3-1/TRBV3-2
CDR3 length: 14
D gene: TRBD1
CDR3 protein: CASSWGQHNSPLHF
CDR3 DNA: TGTGCCAGCAGCTGGGGACAGCATAATTCACCCCTCCACTTT

J gene: TRBJ1-3
clone size: -
V gene: TRBV3-1/TRBV3-2
CDR3 length: 15
D gene: TRBD1
CDR3 protein: CASSQEDRAGNTIYF
CDR3 DNA: TGTGCCAGCAGCCAGGAAGACAGGGCTGGAAACACCATATATTTT

J gene: TRBJ1-4
clone size: -
V gene: TRBV27
CDR3 length: 15
D gene: -
CDR3 protein: CASSFSTGPNEKLFF
CDR3 DNA: TGTGCCAGCAGTTTTTCGACAGGCCCCAATGAAAAACTGTTTTTT

J gene: TRBJ2-3
clone size: -
V gene: TRBV11-2
CDR3 length: 15
D gene: -
CDR3 protein: CASSLGGTRTDTQYF
CDR3 DNA: TGTGCCAGCAGCTTAGGGGGGACTCGCACAGATACGCAGTATTTT

J gene: TRBJ1-1
clone size: -
V gene: TRBV5-1
CDR3 length: 13
D gene: -
CDR3 protein: CASGEAENTEAFF
CDR3 DNA: TGCGCCAGCGGAGAGGCTGAGAACACTGAAGCTTTCTTT

J gene: TRBJ1-5
clone size: once
V gene: TRBV20-1
CDR3 length: 15
D gene: TRBD1
CDR3 protein: CSASSGQNINQPQHF
CDR3 DNA: TGCAGTGCTAGTTCGGGACAGAATATCAATCAGCCCCAGCATTTT

J gene: TRBJ1-3
clone size: -
V gene: TRBV10-2
CDR3 length: 16
D gene: TRBD1
CDR3 protein: CASSELGQGAGNTIYF
CDR3 DNA: TGCGCCAGCAGTGAATTAGGACAGGGGGCTGGAAACACCATATATTTT

J gene: TRBJ1-5
clone size: -
V gene: TRBV18
CDR3 length: 15
D gene: -
CDR3 protein: CASSGQRTSNQPQHF
CDR3 DNA: TGTGCCAGCTCAGGCCAGCGGACTAGCAATCAGCCCCAGCATTTT

J gene: TRBJ1-5
clone size: -
V gene: TRBV6-1
CDR3 length: 13
D gene: -
CDR3 protein: CASSDSLNQPQHF
CDR3 DNA: TGTGCCAGCAGTGATAGCCTCAATCAGCCCCAGCATTTT

J gene: TRBJ1-1
clone size: -
V gene: TRBV30
CDR3 length: 14
D gene: -
CDR3 protein: CAWSVSAGNTEAFF
CDR3 DNA: TGTGCCTGGAGTGTGTCGGCAGGGAACACTGAAGCTTTCTTT

J gene: TRBJ2-2
clone size: -
V gene: TRBV5-1
CDR3 length: 16
D gene: TRBD1
CDR3 protein: CASSSYGTGVTGELFF
CDR3 DNA: TGCGCCAGCAGCTCATACGGGACAGGGGTAACCGGGGAGCTGTTTTTT

J gene: TRBJ1-1
clone size: once
V gene: TRBV28
CDR3 length: 13
D gene: TRBD1
CDR3 protein: CASRYRGMAEAFF
CDR3 DNA: TGTGCCAGCAGGTACAGGGGAATGGCTGAAGCTTTCTTT

J gene: TRBJ2-7
clone size: -
V gene: TRBV6-6
CDR3 length: 12
D gene: TRBD1
CDR3 protein: CASTPDRLEQYF
CDR3 DNA: TGTGCCAGCACCCCGGACAGGCTCGAGCAGTACTTC

J gene: TRBJ1-6
clone size: -
V gene: TRBV2
CDR3 length: 14
D gene: TRBD1
CDR3 protein: CASSAETGASPLHF
CDR3 DNA: TGTGCCAGCAGTGCCGAGACAGGGGCTTCACCCCTCCACTTT

J gene: TRBJ2-1
clone size: -
V gene: TRBV18
CDR3 length: 13
D gene: -
CDR3 protein: CASSGGGPNEQFF
CDR3 DNA: TGTGCCAGCTCAGGAGGTGGGCCCAATGAGCAGTTCTTC

J gene: TRBJ1-1
clone size: -
V gene: TRBV5-1
CDR3 length: 16
D gene: TRBD1
CDR3 protein: CASSPGQGATNTEAFF
CDR3 DNA: TGCGCCAGCAGCCCGGGACAGGGGGCTACGAACACTGAAGCTTTCTTT

J gene: TRBJ1-1
clone size: -
V gene: TRBV27
CDR3 length: 12
D gene: -
CDR3 protein: CAVHWGGTEAFF
CDR3 DNA: TGTGCCGTCCACTGGGGGGGCACTGAAGCTTTCTTT

J gene: TRBJ1-5
clone size: -
V gene: TRBV30
CDR3 length: 14
D gene: -
CDR3 protein: CAWSGMTLDQPQHF
CDR3 DNA: TGTGCCTGGAGTGGGATGACCCTAGACCAGCCCCAGCATTTT

J gene: TRBJ2-2
clone size: -
V gene: TRBV19
CDR3 length: 15
D gene: TRBD1
CDR3 protein: CASSTGTGMPGELFF
CDR3 DNA: TGTGCCAGTAGTACAGGGACAGGAATGCCCGGGGAGCTGTTTTTT

J gene: TRBJ1-3
clone size: -
V gene: TRBV5-6
CDR3 length: 16
D gene: -
CDR3 protein: CASSLDGVSSGNTIYF
CDR3 DNA: TGTGCCAGCAGCTTGGACGGGGTTAGCTCTGGAAACACCATATATTTT

J gene: TRBJ1-5
clone size: -
V gene: TRBV9
CDR3 length: 15
D gene: -
CDR3 protein: CASSLSGTPDQPQHF
CDR3 DNA: TGTGCCAGCAGCCTATCCGGGACACCCGATCAGCCCCAGCATTTT

J gene: TRBJ2-1
clone size: -
V gene: TRBV11-2
CDR3 length: 15
D gene: TRBD2
CDR3 protein: CASSPGGGLAGEQFF
CDR3 DNA: TGTGCCAGCAGCCCCGGAGGTGGACTAGCGGGGGAGCAGTTCTTC

J gene: TRBJ2-3
clone size: -
V gene: TRBV2
CDR3 length: 15
D gene: -
CDR3 protein: CASSEYVGPRGTQYF
CDR3 DNA: TGTGCCAGCAGTGAATATGTAGGACCCAGGGGTACGCAGTATTTT

J gene: TRBJ1-1
clone size: -
V gene: TRBV5-4
CDR3 length: 14
D gene: -
CDR3 protein: CASSRVAGHTEAFF
CDR3 DNA: TGTGCCAGCAGCCGCGTTGCGGGCCACACTGAAGCTTTCTTT

J gene: TRBJ2-3
clone size: -
V gene: TRBV12-3/TRBV12-4
CDR3 length: 13
D gene: -
CDR3 protein: CASSFSSTDTQYF
CDR3 DNA: TGTGCCAGCAGTTTCTCTAGCACAGATACGCAGTATTTT

J gene: TRBJ1-2
clone size: -
V gene: TRBV19
CDR3 length: 13
D gene: TRBD1
CDR3 protein: CASTPDRVGGYTF
CDR3 DNA: TGTGCCAGTACCCCAGACAGGGTCGGAGGCTACACCTTC

J gene: TRBJ1-2
clone size: few
V gene: TRBV18
CDR3 length: 14
D gene: -
CDR3 protein: CASSAGAGNYGYTF
CDR3 DNA: TGTGCCAGCTCCGCGGGGGCCGGAAACTATGGCTACACCTTC

J gene: TRBJ2-4
clone size: -
V gene: TRBV11-2
CDR3 length: 17
D gene: TRBD2
CDR3 protein: CASSQTLAPLAKNIQYF
CDR3 DNA: TGTGCCAGCAGTCAAACACTAGCGCCGTTAGCCAAAAACATTCAGTACTTC

J gene: TRBJ2-2
clone size: once
V gene: TRBV6-4
CDR3 length: 15
D gene: -
CDR3 protein: CASSEYLSDTGELFF
CDR3 DNA: TGTGCCAGCAGTGAATACCTGTCGGACACCGGGGAGCTGTTTTTT

J gene: TRBJ1-5
clone size: -
V gene: TRBV27
CDR3 length: 14
D gene: -
CDR3 protein: CASSPGQNNQPQHF
CDR3 DNA: TGTGCCAGCAGTCCCGGACAGAATAATCAGCCCCAGCATTTT

J gene: TRBJ1-4
clone size: -
V gene: TRBV30
CDR3 length: 14
D gene: -
CDR3 protein: CAWEIQGHREKLFF
CDR3 DNA: TGTGCCTGGGAGATACAGGGTCATCGGGAAAAACTGTTTTTT

J gene: TRBJ1-5
clone size: -
V gene: TRBV7-6
CDR3 length: 14
D gene: -
CDR3 protein: CASSLWESNQPQHF
CDR3 DNA: TGTGCCAGCAGCTTATGGGAGTCCAATCAGCCCCAGCATTTT

J gene: TRBJ1-2
clone size: -
V gene: TRBV11-1
CDR3 length: 16
D gene: TRBD1
CDR3 protein: CASSLNEGQGADGYTF
CDR3 DNA: TGTGCCAGCAGCTTAAATGAAGGACAGGGGGCAGATGGCTACACCTTC

J gene: TRBJ1-2
clone size: -
V gene: TRBV4-1
CDR3 length: 16
D gene: TRBD1
CDR3 protein: CASSRGDRGVLYGYTF
CDR3 DNA: TGCGCCAGCAGCCGTGGGGACAGGGGGGTTCTCTATGGCTACACCTTC

J gene: TRBJ1-2
clone size: -
V gene: TRBV12-3/TRBV12-4
CDR3 length: 13
D gene: -
CDR3 protein: CASSTGTTHGYTF
CDR3 DNA: TGTGCCAGCAGTACCGGGACAACCCATGGCTACACCTTC

J gene: TRBJ2-1
clone size: -
V gene: TRBV5-1
CDR3 length: 16
D gene: TRBD2
CDR3 protein: CASSLTSGNSYNEQFF
CDR3 DNA: TGCGCCAGCAGCTTGACTAGCGGGAACTCCTACAATGAGCAGTTCTTC

J gene: TRBJ2-7
clone size: -
V gene: TRBV7-6
CDR3 length: 14
D gene: -
CDR3 protein: CASSLLNPRDEQYF
CDR3 DNA: TGTGCCAGCAGCTTATTGAATCCCAGGGACGAGCAGTACTTC

J gene: TRBJ1-2
clone size: -
V gene: TRBV30
CDR3 length: 16
D gene: TRBD1
CDR3 protein: CAGLRQGRDNLYGYTF
CDR3 DNA: TGTGCCGGGCTTAGACAGGGAAGAGACAACCTGTATGGCTACACCTTC

J gene: TRBJ1-2
clone size: -
V gene: TRBV4-1
CDR3 length: 15
D gene: -
CDR3 protein: CASSHVPGIDGGYTF
CDR3 DNA: TGCGCCAGCAGCCACGTCCCGGGGATAGATGGTGGCTACACCTTC

J gene: TRBJ2-5
clone size: -
V gene: TRBV7-2
CDR3 length: 13
D gene: TRBD2
CDR3 protein: CASSYGTSGTQYF
CDR3 DNA: TGTGCCAGCAGCTATGGGACTAGCGGGACCCAGTACTTC

J gene: TRBJ2-2
clone size: many
V gene: TRBV7-9
CDR3 length: 14
D gene: -
CDR3 protein: CASSSRTGTGELFF
CDR3 DNA: TGTGCCAGCAGCTCTCGAACAGGGACAGGGGAGCTGTTTTTT

J gene: TRBJ2-4
clone size: -
V gene: TRBV3-1/TRBV3-2
CDR3 length: 16
D gene: TRBD2
CDR3 protein: CASSHFGGEGKNIQYF
CDR3 DNA: TGTGCCAGCAGCCACTTCGGGGGGGAGGGCAAAAACATTCAGTACTTC

J gene: TRBJ2-7
clone size: many
V gene: TRBV27
CDR3 length: 15
D gene: TRBD2
CDR3 protein: CASSLGTSGSYEQYF
CDR3 DNA: TGTGCCAGCAGCCTTGGGACTAGCGGCTCCTACGAGCAGTACTTC

J gene: TRBJ2-3
clone size: -
V gene: TRBV6-5
CDR3 length: 15
D gene: -
CDR3 protein: CASSYDRGAGDTQYF
CDR3 DNA: TGTGCCAGCAGTTACGATCGGGGGGCCGGGGATACGCAGTATTTT

J gene: TRBJ1-2
clone size: -
V gene: TRBV28
CDR3 length: 17
D gene: -
CDR3 protein: CASSSTAMNTGNYGYTF
CDR3 DNA: TGTGCCAGCAGTTCGACAGCGATGAATACCGGTAACTATGGCTACACCTTC

J gene: TRBJ2-5
clone size: -
V gene: TRBV10-2
CDR3 length: 15
D gene: TRBD2
CDR3 protein: CASRELAGLQETQYF
CDR3 DNA: TGCGCCAGCAGGGAACTAGCGGGGCTCCAAGAGACCCAGTACTTC

J gene: TRBJ1-1
clone size: -
V gene: TRBV19
CDR3 length: 15
D gene: -
CDR3 protein: CASSSRTVLNTEAFF
CDR3 DNA: TGTGCCAGTAGTTCACGGACAGTCCTGAACACTGAAGCTTTCTTT